One sample yielded the 21 T cell receptor beta chains listed below, sequenced in a study of T cells in Graves' hyperthyroidism and ophthalmopathy. Amplified TCR beta CDR3 regions derived from RNA transcripts. During a first-round RT-PCR of the TCR CDR3, the HTBI primer set was used. TCRdb re-called the multiplex PCR reads with MiXCR, one entry per CDR3 protein. The repertoire holds more than 550,000 distinct CDR3 sequences, nearly 45% seen once, with approximately 6.8% in the top ten. Specimen: peripheral blood or thyroid tissue (not recorded which). The receptor set was obtained from an adult man with Graves' disease, either hyperthyroidism or ophthalmopathy (not recorded which).

V is TRBV7-9 and J is TRBJ1-2; no reliable D call. This CDR3 is 14 amino acids long. The V gene lost 8 bases and the J gene lost 8 bases, with 21 bases spanning the gap. CDR1 is SEHNR, CDR2 FQNEAQ, per germline (reference sequence). As DNA, the CDR3 is TGTGCCAGCGCCCCCCAACCGGGCACCGGGGGCTACACCTTC. Its protein is CASAPQPGTGGYTF.

The chain uses TRBV9 and TRBJ2-5, with TRBD1 identical over 10 bases. V was pared by 4 bases and J by 3 bases, with 6 bases of the junction left unmatched. The CDR3 is made up of 15 amino acids. From germline, CDR1 is SGDLS and CDR2 YYNGEE. The CDR3 DNA is TGTGCCAGCAGCACCCGGACAGGGGGGAAAGAGACCCAGTACTTC. As protein: CASSTRTGGKETQYF.

This clonotype was counted many times. CDR3 in amino acids: CADGGGANTGELFF. The CDR3 DNA is TGTGCCGACGGGGGTGGCGCGAACACCGGGGAGCTGTTTTTT. This chain connects TRBV7-9 to TRBJ2-2, with TRBD2 as a possible D gene (6 bases). V was trimmed by 11 bases and J by 0 bases, leaving 13 bases between them. The CDR3 is 14 residues long. Germline values: CDR1 SEHNR, CDR2 FQNEAQ (reference sequence).

There are many counts of this clonotype. This chain joins TRBV29-1 and TRBJ2-5; 7 bases align to TRBD1. From germline, CDR1 is SQVTM and CDR2 ANQGSEA. V shed 7 bases and J 2 bases; nucleotides not matched to a gene: 4. The CDR3 extends over 12 amino acids. CDR3 in amino acids: CSGGQQQETQYF. CDR3 bases: TGCAGCGGGGGACAGCAACAAGAGACCCAGTACTTC.

This clonotype was observed a single time. This sequence joins TRBV7-9 and TRBJ1-4, with a possible D match to TRBD1 (5 bases). V lost 5 bases to trimming and J lost 5 bases, with 15 bases between them. CDR3 length: 15 residues. Germline V lookup: CDR1 SEHNR, CDR2 FQNEAQ (reference sequence). Here the CDR3 DNA reads TGTGCCAGCAGCACCACCGGGACGATCAATGAAAAACTGTTTTTT. Its translation is CASSTTGTINEKLFF.

The rearrangement links TRBV6-1 to TRBJ1-5, with TRBD1 matching over 9 bases. Germline lookup yields CDR1 MNHNS and CDR2 SASEGT. The V and J ends lost 7 bases and 6 bases, in that order; junction bases with no gene match: 7. The CDR3 extends over 14 amino acids. DNA of the CDR3: TGTGCCAGCAACAACAGGGGGCTCGGTCAGCCCCAGCATTTT. Its protein product is CASNNRGLGQPQHF.

This clonotype was detected many times. This chain connects TRBV10-3 to TRBJ1-2; TRBD1 might be the D (6 bases). The ends were cut back, 4 bases at V and 4 bases at J, with 13 bases in the middle. Germline V gene lookup returns CDR1 ENHRY and CDR2 SYGVKD. The CDR3 contains 14 residues. The chain's CDR3 is CAISVRGRGYGYTF. The CDR3 DNA reads TGTGCCATCAGTGTCCGGGGGCGCGGCTATGGCTACACCTTC.

This rearrangement joins TRBV7-2 to TRBJ2-3; 16 nucleotides agree with TRBD2. CDR3 length equals 17 residues. Germline trimming cut 6 bases from V and 7 bases from J; bases unmatched to any gene: 10. Germline V gene data show CDR1 as SGHTA and CDR2 as FQGNSA. The CDR3 sequence is CASSSGTSGGARYTQYF. The CDR3 nucleotides are TGTGCCAGCAGTTCGGGGACTAGCGGGGGGGCTAGATATACGCAGTATTTT.

This clonotype was recorded many times. The V and J genes are TRBV10-3 and TRBJ1-2, with D maybe TRBD1 (5 bases). V was trimmed by 2 bases and J by 5 bases, leaving 12 bases between them. Germline V gene data show CDR1 as ENHRY and CDR2 as SYGVKD. This CDR3 comprises 14 residues. The CDR3 DNA is TGTGCCATCAGTGAGAAGGGGCCAGGTTATGGCTACACCTTC. Protein product: CAISEKGPGYGYTF.

This sequence joins TRBV10-2 and TRBJ2-7; TRBD2 is a possible D gene (5 bases). Trimming took 2 bases from V and 6 from J, leaving 11 bases between them. This CDR3 is built from 13 residues. Germline assignment: CDR1 WSHSY and CDR2 SAAADI. DNA of the CDR3: TGCGCCAGCAGTGAGGGGGTAGGAGGCGAGCAGTACTTC. Encoded protein: CASSEGVGGEQYF.

This clonotype was seen many times. The V call is TRBV25-1, the J call TRBJ1-2, with 7 bases matching TRBD1. This CDR3 has 14 amino acids. CDR1 is MGHDK and CDR2 is SYGVNS in the germline V gene. The V and J ends lost 3 bases and 4 bases, in that order; junction bases with no gene match: 5. The CDR3 region has the DNA TGTGCCAGCAGTGACCAGGGACAGATCTATGGCTACACCTTC. This codes for CASSDQGQIYGYTF.

V is TRBV20-1 and J is TRBJ2-5, with 10 bases identical to TRBD2. Germline CDR1 DFQATT, CDR2 SNEGSKA (reference sequence). This CDR3 spans 15 amino acids. Trimming cost V 3 bases and J 1 base; bases outside gene matches: 5. For the CDR3, the DNA is TGCAGTGCTAGGGTGGCTAGCGGGGGCCAAGAGACCCAGTACTTC. Translating it yields CSARVASGGQETQYF.

This clonotype was recorded once. The chain carries TRBV24-1 and TRBJ2-7; D might be TRBD1 or TRBD2, each matching 5 bases. Germline assignment: CDR1 KGHDR and CDR2 SFDVKD. CDR3 size: 13 residues. With 11 bases removed from V and 5 bases from J, the gap between germline ends came to 18 bases. CDR3 sequence (DNA): TGTGCCAGCAGCTTAGCGAGGGACCACGAGCAGTACTTC. Protein product: CASSLARDHEQYF.

A remark on this clonotype: Possible read error: a much larger clone is one base away. The chain employs TRBV7-2 and TRBJ1-4, with no clear D. The CDR3 sequence is 16 residues long. The V gene lost 4 bases and the J gene lost 1 base, with 13 bases spanning the gap. CDR1 and CDR2 (germline): SGHTA, FQGNSA. The CDR3 sequence: CASSSSERGTNEKLFF. The CDR3 nucleotides read TGTGCCAGCAGCTCCTCTGAGCGTGGAACTAATGAAAAACTGTTTTTT.

In this sample, this clonotype turned up many times. V gene TRBV2 combines with J gene TRBJ2-7, with D perhaps assigned TRBD1 or TRBD2 (5 bases each). Trimming cost V 0 bases and J 4 bases, with 13 bases left between them. Germline V CDR1 and CDR2: SNHLY, FYNNEI. The CDR3 runs 15 residues. The CDR3 DNA sequence: TGTGCCAGCAGTGAAGCGGGGACGGCCGGGTACGAGCAGTACTTC. Translation gives CASSEAGTAGYEQYF.

Details on this clonotype: The junction departs from germline at one end; a sequencing error may be responsible. V is TRBV2 and J is TRBJ2-6, with a tentative D call TRBD1 (5 bases). The CDR3 contains 16 residues. From germline, CDR1 is SNHLY and CDR2 FYNNEI. The CDR3 region has the DNA TGTGCCAGCAGTGAAACAGTGAGTTCTGGGGCCAACGTCCTGACCTTC. This encodes CASSETVSSGANVLTF.

The gene calls are TRBV2 and TRBJ1-2, with 7 bases aligning to TRBD1. The CDR3 consists of 12 residues. Germline-derived CDR1 and CDR2 are SNHLY and FYNNEI. The CDR3 nucleotides read TGTGCTCAAGCGACAGGGTACTATGGCTACACCTTC. Encoded protein: CAQATGYYGYTF.

Regarding this clonotype: The DNA is omitted, as the CDR3 cannot be located on it reliably, and the CDR3 follows TCRdb's listing. The chain carries TRBV10-1 and TRBJ1-4; TRBD1 is the table's D call and was not checked against the DNA. Per the germline V gene, CDR1 is WNHNN and CDR2 is SYGVQD (reference sequence). A total of 20 residues make up the CDR3, ends included. The CDR3 sequence is CASSDGMRPSTSGQDEKLFF.

V is TRBV29-1 and J is TRBJ1-3; D is perhaps TRBD1 (5 bases). The CDR3 is 11 amino acids. Trimming cost V 6 bases and J 8 bases, with 11 bases left between them. Germline V gene lookup returns CDR1 SQVTM and CDR2 ANQGSEA. The CDR3 DNA reads as TGCAGCGTGATGGGGGGGGACACCATATATTTT. It encodes CSVMGGDTIYF. Combining the CDR3 with reference TRBV29-1 and TRBJ1-3 gives the whole variable domain SAVISQKPSRDICQRGTSLTIQCQVDSQVTMMFWYRQQPGQSLTLIATANQGSEATYESGFVIDKFPISRPNLTFSTLTVSNMSPEDSSIYLCSVMGGDTIYFGEGSWLTVV.

In this sample, this clonotype turned up many times. The rearrangement joins TRBV25-1 to TRBJ2-7, with 7 nucleotides matching TRBD2. This CDR3 spans 12 amino acids. Germline CDR1 MGHDK, CDR2 SYGVNS. The J segment lost 5 bases and the V segment lost 5 bases, leaving 3 bases of the junction unmatched. The DNA of the CDR3 is TGTGCCAGCAGTTGGGCGGGGGACGAGCAGTACTTC. Protein product: CASSWAGDEQYF.

As for this clonotype: The junction and the germline gene differ at one end; a read error may be behind it. This sequence joins TRBV20-1 and TRBJ2-5, with TRBD1 matching 7 bases. The CDR3 totals 14 residues. The germline V gene encodes CDR1 DFQATT and CDR2 SNEGSKA (reference sequence). In DNA, the CDR3 is TGCAGTGCGAGAGCCGGGACAGCTAATCAGCCCCAGTACTTC. This sequence encodes CSARAGTANQPQYF.